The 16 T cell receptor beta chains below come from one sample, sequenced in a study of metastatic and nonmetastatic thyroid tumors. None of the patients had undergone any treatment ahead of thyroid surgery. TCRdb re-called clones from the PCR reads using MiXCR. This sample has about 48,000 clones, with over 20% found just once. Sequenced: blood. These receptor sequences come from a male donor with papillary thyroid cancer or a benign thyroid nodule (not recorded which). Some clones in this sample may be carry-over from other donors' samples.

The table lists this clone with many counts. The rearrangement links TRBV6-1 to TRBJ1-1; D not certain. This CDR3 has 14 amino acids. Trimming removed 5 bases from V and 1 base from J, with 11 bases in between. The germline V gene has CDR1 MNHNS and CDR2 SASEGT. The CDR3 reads CASSPLLGNTEAFF. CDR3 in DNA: TGTGCCAGCAGTCCTCTATTGGGGAACACTGAAGCTTTCTTT.

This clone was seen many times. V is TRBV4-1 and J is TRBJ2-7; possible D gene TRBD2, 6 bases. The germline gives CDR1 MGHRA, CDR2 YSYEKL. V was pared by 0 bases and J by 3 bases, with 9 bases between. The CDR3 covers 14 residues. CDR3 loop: CASSQDPGGYEQYF. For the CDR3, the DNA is TGCGCCAGCAGCCAAGATCCCGGGGGCTACGAGCAGTACTTC.

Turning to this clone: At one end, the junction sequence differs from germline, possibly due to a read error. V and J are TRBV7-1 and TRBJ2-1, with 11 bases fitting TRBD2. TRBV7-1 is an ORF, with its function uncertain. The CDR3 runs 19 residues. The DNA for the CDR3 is TGCGCCAGCAGCTCTCCGGGACTAGCGGTCCAAAACTCCTACAATGAGCAGTTCTTC. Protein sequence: CASSSPGLAVQNSYNEQFF.

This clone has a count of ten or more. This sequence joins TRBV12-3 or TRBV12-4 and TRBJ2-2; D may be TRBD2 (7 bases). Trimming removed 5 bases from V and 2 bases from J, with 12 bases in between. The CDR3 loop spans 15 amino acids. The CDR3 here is CASSLRGANTGELFF. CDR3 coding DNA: TGTGCCAGCAGTCTCCGGGGGGCCAACACCGGGGAGCTGTTTTTT.

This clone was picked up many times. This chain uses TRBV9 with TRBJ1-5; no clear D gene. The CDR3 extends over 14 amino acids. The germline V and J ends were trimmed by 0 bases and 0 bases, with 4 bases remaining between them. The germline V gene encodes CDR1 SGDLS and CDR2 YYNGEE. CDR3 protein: CASSVGYSNQPQHF. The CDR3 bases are TGTGCCAGCAGCGTAGGGTATAGCAATCAGCCCCAGCATTTT. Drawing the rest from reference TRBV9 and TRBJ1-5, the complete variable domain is DSGVTQTPKHLITATGQRVTLRCSPRSGDLSVYWYQQSLDQGLQFLIQYYNGEERAKGNILERFSAQQFPDLHSELNLSSLELGDSALYFCASSVGYSNQPQHFGDGTRLSIL.

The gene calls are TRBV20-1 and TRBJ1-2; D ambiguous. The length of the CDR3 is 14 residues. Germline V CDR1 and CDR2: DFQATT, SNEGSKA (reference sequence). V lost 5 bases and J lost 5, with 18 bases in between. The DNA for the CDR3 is TGCAGTGCTCGTCGTGCAGGATTAAAGTATGGCTACACCTTC. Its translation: CSARRAGLKYGYTF.

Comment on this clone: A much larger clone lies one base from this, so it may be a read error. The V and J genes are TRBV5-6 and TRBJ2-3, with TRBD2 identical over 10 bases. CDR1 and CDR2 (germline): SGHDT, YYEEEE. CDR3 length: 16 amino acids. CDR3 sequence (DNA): TGTGCCAGCAGCAAATCAGCGGGAGGGTTGTCGGATATGCAGTATTTT. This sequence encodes CASSKSAGGLSDMQYF. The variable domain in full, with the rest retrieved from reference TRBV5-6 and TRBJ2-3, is DAGVTQSPTHLIKTRGQQVTLRCSPKSGHDTVSWYQQALGQGPQFIFQYYEEEERQRGNFPDRFSGHQFPNYSSELNVNALLLGDSALYLCASSKSAGGLSDMQYFGPGTRLTVL.

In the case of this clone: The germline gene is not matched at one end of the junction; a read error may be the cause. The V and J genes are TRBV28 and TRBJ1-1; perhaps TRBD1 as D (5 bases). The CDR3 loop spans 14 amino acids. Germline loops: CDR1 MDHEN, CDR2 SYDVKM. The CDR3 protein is CASSPGTASTEDFF. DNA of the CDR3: TGTGCCAGCAGCCCGGGGACCGCGAGCACTGAAGATTTCTTT.

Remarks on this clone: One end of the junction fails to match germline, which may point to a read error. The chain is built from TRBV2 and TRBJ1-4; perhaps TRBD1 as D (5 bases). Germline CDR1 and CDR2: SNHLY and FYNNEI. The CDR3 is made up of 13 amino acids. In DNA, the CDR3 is TGCGCCAGCAGTGAACGAATGGATGGGACTCTGTTTTTT. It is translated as CASSERMDGTLFF.

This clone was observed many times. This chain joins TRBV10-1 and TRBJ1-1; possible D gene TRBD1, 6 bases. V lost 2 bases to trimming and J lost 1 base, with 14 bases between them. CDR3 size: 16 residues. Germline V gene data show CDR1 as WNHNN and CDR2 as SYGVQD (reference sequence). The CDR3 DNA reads TGCGCCAGCAGTGAGGTCAGGGGTACTCAGAACACTGAAGCTTTCTTT. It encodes CASSEVRGTQNTEAFF.

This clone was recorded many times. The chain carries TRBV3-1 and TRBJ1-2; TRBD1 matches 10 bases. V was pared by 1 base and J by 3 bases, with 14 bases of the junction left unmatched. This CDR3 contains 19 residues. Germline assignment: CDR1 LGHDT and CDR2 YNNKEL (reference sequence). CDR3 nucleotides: TGTGCCAGCAGCCAAGGCAGTCCGGGACAGGGGAAGGGATACTATGGCTACACCTTC. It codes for CASSQGSPGQGKGYYGYTF.

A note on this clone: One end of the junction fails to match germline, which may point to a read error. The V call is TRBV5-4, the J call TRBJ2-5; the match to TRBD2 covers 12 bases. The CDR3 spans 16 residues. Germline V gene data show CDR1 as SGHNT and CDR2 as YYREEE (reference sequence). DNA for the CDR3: TGTGTCAGCAGCTTGTCTAGCGGGGGGGTGTTTTATACCCAGTACTTC. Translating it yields CVSSLSSGGVFYTQYF.

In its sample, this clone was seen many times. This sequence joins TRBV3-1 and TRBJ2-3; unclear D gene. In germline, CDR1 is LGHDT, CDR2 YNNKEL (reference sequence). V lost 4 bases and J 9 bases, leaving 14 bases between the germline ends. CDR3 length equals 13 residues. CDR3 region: CASSLGKVGTQYF. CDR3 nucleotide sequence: TGTGCCAGCAGCCTGGGGAAGGTAGGAACGCAGTATTTT.

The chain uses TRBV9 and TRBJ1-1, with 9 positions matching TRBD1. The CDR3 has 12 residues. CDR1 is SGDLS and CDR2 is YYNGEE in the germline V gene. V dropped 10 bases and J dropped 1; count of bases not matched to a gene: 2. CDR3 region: CASQGANTEAFF. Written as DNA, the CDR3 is TGTGCCTCACAGGGGGCGAACACTGAAGCTTTCTTT.

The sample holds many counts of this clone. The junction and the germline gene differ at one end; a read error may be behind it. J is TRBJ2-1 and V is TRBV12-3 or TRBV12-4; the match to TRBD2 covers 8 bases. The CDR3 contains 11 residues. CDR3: CASRLAGEQFF. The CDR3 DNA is TGTGCCAGCAGATTAGCGGGGGAGCAGTTCTTC.

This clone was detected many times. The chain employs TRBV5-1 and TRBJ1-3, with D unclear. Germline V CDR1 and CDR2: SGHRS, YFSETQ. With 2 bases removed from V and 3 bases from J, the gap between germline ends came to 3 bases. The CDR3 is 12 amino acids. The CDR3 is CASSFGGNTIYF. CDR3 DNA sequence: TGCGCCAGCAGCTTCGGTGGAAACACCATATATTTT.